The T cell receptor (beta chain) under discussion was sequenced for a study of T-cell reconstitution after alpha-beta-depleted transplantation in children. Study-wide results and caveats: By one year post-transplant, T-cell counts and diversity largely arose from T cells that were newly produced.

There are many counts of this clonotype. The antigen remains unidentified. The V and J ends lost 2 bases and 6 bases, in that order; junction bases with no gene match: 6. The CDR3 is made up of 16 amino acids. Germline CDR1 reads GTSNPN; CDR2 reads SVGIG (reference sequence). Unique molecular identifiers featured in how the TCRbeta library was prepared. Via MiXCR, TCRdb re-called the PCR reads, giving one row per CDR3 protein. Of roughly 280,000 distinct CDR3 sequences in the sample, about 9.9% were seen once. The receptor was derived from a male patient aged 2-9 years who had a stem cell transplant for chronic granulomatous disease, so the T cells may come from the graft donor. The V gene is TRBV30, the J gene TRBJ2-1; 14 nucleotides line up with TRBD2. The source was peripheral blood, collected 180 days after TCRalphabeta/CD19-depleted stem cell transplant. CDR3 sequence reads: CAWSLGLAGVGNEQFF. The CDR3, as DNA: TGTGCCTGGAGTCTGGGACTAGCGGGAGTAGGCAATGAGCAGTTCTTC.